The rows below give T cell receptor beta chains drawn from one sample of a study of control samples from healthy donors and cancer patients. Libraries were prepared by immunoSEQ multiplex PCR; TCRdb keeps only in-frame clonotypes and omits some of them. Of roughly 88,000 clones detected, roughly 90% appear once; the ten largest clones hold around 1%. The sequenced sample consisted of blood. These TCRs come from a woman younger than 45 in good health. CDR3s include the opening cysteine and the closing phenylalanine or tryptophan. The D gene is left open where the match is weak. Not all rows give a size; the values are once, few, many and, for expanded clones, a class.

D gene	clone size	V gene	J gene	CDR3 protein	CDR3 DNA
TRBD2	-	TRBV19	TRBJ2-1	CASSTPTLAGVANEQFF	TGTGCCAGTAGTACCCCCACCTTAGCGGGAGTGGCGAATGAGCAGTTCTTC
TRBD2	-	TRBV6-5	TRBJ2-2	CASSSGLAVWTGELFF	TGTGCCAGCAGTTCGGGACTAGCTGTTTGGACCGGGGAGCTGTTTTTT
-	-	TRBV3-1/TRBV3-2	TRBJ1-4	CASSLLDSPNEKLFF	TGTGCCAGCAGCCTACTTGACAGCCCTAATGAAAAACTGTTTTTT
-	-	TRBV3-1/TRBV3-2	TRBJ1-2	CASSQGAWGEDYGYTF	TGTGCCAGCAGCCAAGGCGCCTGGGGCGAAGACTATGGCTACACCTTC
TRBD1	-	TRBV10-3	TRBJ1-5	CAISAGQGDNQPQHF	TGTGCCATCAGTGCGGGACAGGGGGACAATCAGCCCCAGCATTTT
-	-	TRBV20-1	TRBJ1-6	CSAGVGSPLHF	TGCAGTGCTGGCGTGGGCTCACCCCTCCACTTT
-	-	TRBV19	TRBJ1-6	CASSSSSPHSPLHF	TGTGCCAGTAGCTCATCCTCCCCACATTCACCCCTCCACTTT
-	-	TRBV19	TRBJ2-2	CASRTSNPPGELFF	TGTGCCAGTAGGACAAGTAACCCTCCCGGGGAGCTGTTTTTT
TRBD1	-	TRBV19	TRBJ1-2	CASSIPSRDRIHNYGYTF	TGTGCCAGTAGTATCCCGTCCCGGGACAGAATCCATAACTATGGCTACACCTTC
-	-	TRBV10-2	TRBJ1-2	CASSLGGGSSLGYTF	TGCGCCAGCAGTCTGGGGGGGGGTAGTAGTCTTGGCTACACCTTC
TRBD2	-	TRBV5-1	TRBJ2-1	CASSLEGPGLAGGEQFF	TGCGCCAGCAGCTTGGAGGGACCCGGACTAGCGGGAGGGGAGCAGTTCTTC
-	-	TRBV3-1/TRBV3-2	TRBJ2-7	CASSHSPGYEQYF	TGTGCCAGCAGCCACTCGCCCGGGTACGAGCAGTACTTC
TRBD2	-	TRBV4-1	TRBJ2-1	CASSQKTSGGADPYNEQFF	TGCGCCAGCAGCCAGAAAACTAGCGGGGGGGCGGATCCTTACAATGAGCAGTTCTTC
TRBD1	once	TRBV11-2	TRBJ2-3	CASSLYSYTRGQSTDTQYF	TGTGCCAGCAGCTTATACTCGTATACCAGGGGACAGAGCACAGATACGCAGTATTTT
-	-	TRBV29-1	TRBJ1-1	CSVESTGVEAFF	TGCAGCGTAGAAAGTACTGGGGTTGAAGCTTTCTTT
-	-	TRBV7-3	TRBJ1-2	CASSPGALEGYTF	TGTGCCAGCAGCCCTGGGGCACTCGAAGGCTACACCTTC
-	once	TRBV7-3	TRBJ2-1	CASSVGTSYNEQFF	TGTGCCAGCAGCGTGGGGACGTCCTACAATGAGCAGTTCTTC
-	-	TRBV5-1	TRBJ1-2	CASIRLYTF	TGCGCCAGCATCAGACTCTACACCTTC
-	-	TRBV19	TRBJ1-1	CASNSLNTEAFF	TGTGCCAGTAATTCCCTGAACACTGAAGCTTTCTTT
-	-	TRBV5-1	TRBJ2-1	CASSPTASSDEQFF	TGCGCCAGCAGCCCGACAGCATCCTCCGATGAGCAGTTCTTC
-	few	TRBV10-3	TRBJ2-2	CAISEGGRGIDAGELFF	TGTGCCATCAGTGAAGGGGGCCGGGGGATAGATGCCGGGGAGCTGTTTTTT
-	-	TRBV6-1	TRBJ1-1	CASSEAGGRNTEAFF	TGTGCCAGCAGTGAAGCAGGCGGGCGGAACACTGAAGCTTTCTTT
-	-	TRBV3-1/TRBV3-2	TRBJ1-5	CASSQMGGGNQPQHF	TGTGCCAGCAGCCAAATGGGGGGGGGCAATCAGCCCCAGCATTTT
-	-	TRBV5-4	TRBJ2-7	CASSLPDSSYEQYF	TGTGCCAGCAGCTTACCGGACAGCTCCTACGAGCAGTACTTC
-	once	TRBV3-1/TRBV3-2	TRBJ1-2	CASSPSEGGPYGYTF	TGTGCCAGCAGCCCCAGTGAAGGTGGCCCCTATGGCTACACCTTC
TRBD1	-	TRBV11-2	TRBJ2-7	CASSLEGGSSYEQYF	TGTGCCAGCAGCTTAGAAGGGGGCTCTTCCTACGAGCAGTACTTC
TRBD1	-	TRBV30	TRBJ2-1	CAWSVRRDRPNEQFF	TGTGCCTGGAGTGTACGACGGGACAGGCCCAATGAGCAGTTCTTC
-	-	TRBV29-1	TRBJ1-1	CSVATFTEAFF	TGCAGCGTTGCGACTTTCACTGAAGCTTTCTTT
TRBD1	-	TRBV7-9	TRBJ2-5	CASSLGTGRETQYF	TGTGCCAGCAGCTTGGGGACAGGGCGGGAGACCCAGTACTTC
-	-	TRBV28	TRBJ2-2	CASSLGGGGSTGELFF	TGTGCCAGCAGTTTGGGCGGGGGCGGATCCACCGGGGAGCTGTTTTTT
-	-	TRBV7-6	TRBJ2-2	CASSKLGRSGNTGELFF	TGTGCCAGCAGCAAACTAGGGCGCTCGGGGAACACCGGGGAGCTGTTTTTT
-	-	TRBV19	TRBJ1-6	CASSISGFNPSPLHF	TGTGCCAGTAGTATCTCGGGCTTTAACCCTTCACCCCTCCACTTT
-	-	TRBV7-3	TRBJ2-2	CASSPGRDTGELFF	TGTGCCAGCAGCCCAGGGCGAGACACCGGGGAGCTGTTTTTT
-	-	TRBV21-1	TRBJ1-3	CASSNAPSRSGNTIYF	TGTGCCAGCAGCAATGCCCCGAGCCGCTCCGGAAACACCATATATTTT
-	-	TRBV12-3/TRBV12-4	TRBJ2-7	CASSFGYSYEQYF	TGTGCCAGCAGTTTTGGGTACTCCTACGAGCAGTACTTC
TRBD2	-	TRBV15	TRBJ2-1	CATSRDKGSGGATEQFF	TGTGCCACCAGCAGAGATAAGGGGAGCGGGGGGGCCACTGAGCAGTTCTTC
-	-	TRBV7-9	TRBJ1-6	CASSLATGYNSPLHF	TGTGCCAGCAGCTTAGCCACAGGCTATAATTCACCCCTCCACTTT
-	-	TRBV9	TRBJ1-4	CASSTGSLSNEKLFF	TGTGCCAGCAGCACAGGATCACTTTCTAATGAAAAACTGTTTTTT
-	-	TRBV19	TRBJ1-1	CASNKLQGRSNTEAFF	TGTGCCAGTAACAAACTTCAGGGGCGCTCGAACACTGAAGCTTTCTTT
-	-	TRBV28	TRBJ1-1	CAIEGVGGTEAFF	TGTGCCATCGAGGGGGTAGGGGGCACTGAAGCTTTCTTT
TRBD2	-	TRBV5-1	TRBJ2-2	CASSSTSGGEELFF	TGCGCCAGCAGCTCGACTAGCGGAGGGGAAGAGCTGTTTTTT
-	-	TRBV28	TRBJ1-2	CASSQTVTYGYTF	TGTGCCAGCAGTCAAACAGTGACCTATGGCTACACCTTC
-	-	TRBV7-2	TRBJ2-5	CASSLGGGETQYF	TGTGCCAGCAGCTTGGGAGGGGGAGAGACCCAGTACTTC